Included here is one TCR beta chain sequence, with context. Its antigen is not known. This sample was taken from a study of Ad26.COV2.S vaccination and SARS-CoV-2 variants. Findings and caveats of the study: Comparability of non-spike TCR breadth was observed across vaccine and placebo recipients. Considerable breadth of spike-specific CD8+ and CD4+ T cell responses has reportedly been documented following vaccination.

Clones were sequenced by immunoSEQ multiplex PCR, and TCRdb holds only the in-frame ones, with some missing. This table holds 400,000 to 500,000 clones, 80% to 90% found once. Trimming removed 6 bases at V and 0 bases at J, with 15 bases between. This CDR3 has 15 residues. Germline assignment: CDR1 MDHEN and CDR2 SYDVKM. Treatment in this sample: roughly 18 received Ad26.COV2.S at low or high dose, single or two shots; about 5 received placebo; per-sample allocation not given. The samples were gathered on day 63 after the first injection of vaccine or placebo. Adults aged 18-55 years in Boston included the donor.

The sample here was peripheral blood, taken in a trial of Ad26.COV2.S vaccine versus placebo. This TCR was recovered from a person aged 18-65 years who received the Ad26.COV2.S COVID-19 vaccine or a placebo. This chain connects TRBV28 to TRBJ2-7; D is undetermined. The CDR3 bases are TGTGCCAGCAGCTCAATTGGATTAAGCTCCTACGAGCAGTACTTC. Amino acid sequence: CASSSIGLSSYEQYF. Full variable domain (outside the CDR3, taken from reference TRBV28 and TRBJ2-7): DVKVTQSSRYLVKRTGEKVFLECVQDMDHENMFWYRQDPGLGLRLIYFSYDVKMKEKGDIPEGYSVSREKKERFSLILESASTNQTSMYLCASSSIGLSSYEQYFGPGTRLTVT.